This T cell receptor beta chain was obtained from a study of shared clonotypes between healthy human individuals (dated by TCRdb to between 2020 and 2021). General notes on the study: A few men and two women, aged 18 to 49 years, made up the cohort. For each donor, CD4 naive and CD4 memory were each given three plates, CD8 naive was given two plates, and CD8 memory was given one plate. To estimate repertoire size and how much clonotypes are shared between individuals, the study performed deep sequencing of blood TCR repertoires from roughly five healthy adults. Different laboratories and diverse techniques were used to prepare libraries and sequence TCR repertoires, to increase sequencing depth and limit assay-specific biases. Each donor's leukapheresis produced roughly between roughly 0.94 and 9.5 billion PBMCs.

Comments on this clone: Its antigen is unknown. No base quality values were provided; no much bigger clone lies one nucleotide off.

On the study overall, not on this receptor specifically: The genetic and exposure-history diversity represented was limited by the small number of donors. Compared with non-shared clonotypes, the clonotypes found in all four sorted-subset donors had higher generation probabilities. Sampling was restricted to blood, and TCR repertoires in tissue are likely to differ from TCR repertoires in blood. Pairwise subsampling indicated that sequencing depth was expected to affect the degree of clonotype sharing among donors. Across a few donors, around 5% of naive CD4, 3% to 3.5% of naive CD8, 2.3% of memory CD4, and under 0.45% of memory CD8 clonotypes were shared. Rarefaction of sorted-subset datasets indicated incomplete sequencing despite the large sequencing depth. Larger estimated clonotype richness was generally found for naive subsets than for memory subsets.

The donors were healthy, HIV-negative adults with no recently reported acute infections or vaccinations. Every donor was a Caucasian adult residing in Nashville, Tennessee, USA. CD4+ T cells were enriched by magnetic negative selection; naive cells were then positively selected on CD45RA, and the negative fraction formed the memory subset. Blood was obtained by leukapheresis, after which PBMCs were separated by Ficoll-Histopaque density gradient centrifugation and cryopreserved in liquid nitrogen vapor phase. Purity and quantity of every magnetically sorted T cell population were checked by analytical flow cytometry. Genomic DNA was isolated from every sorted fraction and measured by UV absorbance on a Nanodrop 2000c. Using the deep immunoSEQ assay, multiplex PCR amplified TCR CDR3 regions from genomic DNA. For each cell subset, the extracted genomic DNA was distributed evenly across all wells of several immunoSEQ 96-well plates, and each plate served as one replicate. Each replicate PCR for sorted subsets received about 210 ng genomic DNA, equal to about 30,000 T cell genomes. The purified libraries were quantified using a Qubit 3.0 fluorometer, sized with a Bioanalyzer 2100, and then quantified again using the KAPA Library Quantification kit. A separate single-read 150-cycle Illumina NextSeq 550 flow cell was used to sequence each immunoSEQ 96-well plate. In the original analysis: Because the immunoSEQ output included only junctional sequences and no quality scores, the filtering could not be the same as the filtering used for full-length reads. Sequences were annotated with PyIR, a Python wrapper for IgBLAST v1.9, using IMGT germline references to assign V/J genes and CDR3. Reads with weak V/J assignments (E-value above 1e-6), missing CDR3, stop codons, out-of-frame junctions, or ambiguous translated residues were removed. A V3J clonotype was defined by an identical inferred V gene, J gene, and CDR3 amino acid sequence. Percentage overlap between repertoires was calculated by dividing the number of shared unique clonotypes by the size of the smaller repertoire. Repertoire richness was assessed with RTK rarefaction, the Chao1 estimator, and Recon v2.1 estimates of unobserved clonotypes. Generation probabilities were computed with OLGA for all TCRbeta clonotypes obtained by the gDNA method from four donors. The immuneACCESS repertoire file appears here via TCRdb, limited to in-frame rearrangements. These files lack a portion of the clones; in checked studies, under half of the deficit traces to unresolved V genes, and the cause of the others is not known. V and J calls and clone size are copied from that table; D and trimming were computed from the DNA. Recorded for this sample are 2.3 million or so clones; more than 85% of them occurred a single time. Of the sample, about 0.39% is held by the ten largest clones.

The V end gives up 5 bases and the J end 2 bases, leaving 10 bases in the junction not matched to a gene. The CDR3 holds 15 amino acids from the cysteine to the phenylalanine. Only the CDR3 DNA stays, 45 bases, in frame from base 1. The germline V gene encodes CDR1 SGHRS and CDR2 YFSETQ. This clonotype originated in a man younger than 35 in good health. Some clones in this sample may be carry-over from other donors' samples. The chain is made from TRBV5-1 and TRBJ2-7, and 7 bases in between align with TRBD1. Sequencing input: naive CD4+ T cells from PBMCs. The cell subset or site label on this specimen signifies: CD45RA+ positively selected. The DNA is TGCGCCAGCAGATATTCCCCGGGGACAGCCTACGAGCAGTACTTC. Its protein reads: CASRYSPGTAYEQYF.